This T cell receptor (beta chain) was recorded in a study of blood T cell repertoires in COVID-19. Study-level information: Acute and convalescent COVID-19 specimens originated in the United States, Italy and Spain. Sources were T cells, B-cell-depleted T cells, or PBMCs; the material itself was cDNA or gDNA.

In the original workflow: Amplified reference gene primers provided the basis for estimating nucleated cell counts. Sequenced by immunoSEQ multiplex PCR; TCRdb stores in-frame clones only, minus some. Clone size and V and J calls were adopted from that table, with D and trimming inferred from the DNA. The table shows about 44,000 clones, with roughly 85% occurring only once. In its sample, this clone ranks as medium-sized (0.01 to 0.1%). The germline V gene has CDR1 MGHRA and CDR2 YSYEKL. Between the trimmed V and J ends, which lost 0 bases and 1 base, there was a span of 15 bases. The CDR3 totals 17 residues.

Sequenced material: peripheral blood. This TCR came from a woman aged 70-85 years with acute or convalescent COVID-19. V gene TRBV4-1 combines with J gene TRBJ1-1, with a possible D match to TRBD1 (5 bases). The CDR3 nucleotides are TGCGCCAGCAGCCAAGATCAGAGGAACAGGCCGAACACTGAAGCTTTCTTT. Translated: CASSQDQRNRPNTEAFF.